This entry lists 30 T cell receptor beta chains sequenced from one sample in a study of blood T cell repertoires in COVID-19 (dated by TCRdb to between 2020 and 2021). The library came from the immunoSEQ multiplex PCR assay. Here the immuneACCESS table is served through TCRdb, limited to in-frame sequences with V and J called. Missing clones are a known gap in these copies; in checked studies unresolved V genes cover under half, and the rest lacks a known reason. This sample has approximately 110,000 clones in its table, and around 80% of those were observed once. The ten largest clones capture almost 4.5% of the sample. The material sequenced was peripheral blood. The origin of the receptors is a human donor in a cohort sampled during active or convalescent COVID-19.

The V and J genes are TRBV3-1 (or the pseudogene TRBV3-2) and TRBJ2-5; TRBD1 is a possible D gene (5 bases). Trimming removed 1 base from V and 2 bases from J, with 8 bases in between. The germline V gene encodes CDR1 LGHDT and CDR2 YNNKEL (reference sequence). The CDR3 consists of 14 residues. In DNA form, the CDR3 reads TGTGCCAGCAGCCAAGGGGGCCGGCAAGAGACCCAGTACTTC. Residues: CASSQGGRQETQYF.

J is TRBJ1-1 and V is TRBV15; perhaps TRBD1 as D (5 bases). Germline-derived CDR1 and CDR2 are LNHNV and YYDKDF (reference sequence). The CDR3 consists of 14 residues. Trimming left V 5 bases short and J 5 bases short, with 15 bases between. CDR3 coding DNA: TGTGCCACCAGCGGGGGGATGATTCGAACTGAAGCTTTCTTT. Translated, it gives CATSGGMIRTEAFF.

V is TRBV6-5 and J is TRBJ2-1; 8 nucleotides match TRBD2. V trimming: 2 bases; J trimming: 6 bases; junction bases outside the gene matches: 6. Germline V CDR1 and CDR2: MNHEY, SVGAGI. The length of the CDR3 is 15 residues. The CDR3 DNA reads TGTGCCAGCAGTTACGCCCCGGGACTAGGCAATGAGCAGTTCTTC. This codes for CASSYAPGLGNEQFF.

This clone has only one observation. The chain links TRBV6-5 to TRBJ1-4, with a possible D match to TRBD1 (5 bases). This CDR3 spans 13 amino acids. CDR1 MNHEY and CDR2 SVGAGI come from the germline V gene. Trimming stripped 5 bases from V and 8 bases from J, with 12 bases between. The chain's CDR3 is CASSPNSGEKLFF. CDR3 nucleotide sequence: TGTGCCAGCAGTCCAAACTCAGGGGAAAAACTGTTTTTT.

The chain joins TRBV5-1 to TRBJ2-5; a possible D gene is TRBD2 (7 bases). V was pared by 0 bases and J by 4 bases, with 10 bases between. Germline V CDR1 and CDR2: SGHRS, YFSETQ. The CDR3 covers 14 residues. CDR3 region: CASSLEGGRETQYF. The DNA of the CDR3 is TGCGCCAGCAGCTTGGAGGGGGGGCGAGAGACCCAGTACTTC.

The chain is built from TRBV6-5 and TRBJ2-7; D may be TRBD1 (6 bases). The CDR3 runs 15 residues. Germline V gene data show CDR1 as MNHEY and CDR2 as SVGAGI. Trimming stripped 2 bases from V and 6 bases from J, with 17 bases between. Here the CDR3 DNA reads TGTGCCAGCAGTTACGTGGGGGCGGTATTAGGCGAGCAGTACTTC. It yields the protein CASSYVGAVLGEQYF.

The genes are TRBV19 and TRBJ2-3, with D maybe TRBD2 (6 bases). V was pared by 1 base and J by 2 bases, with 16 bases between. The CDR3 is made up of 17 amino acids. The germline V gene has CDR1 LNHDA and CDR2 SQIVND (reference sequence). In DNA form, the CDR3 reads TGTGCCAGTAGTATAGGTTACGGGAGCTCCCACACAGATACGCAGTATTTT. The encoded protein is CASSIGYGSSHTDTQYF.

Written as DNA, the CDR3 is TGTGCCAGCTCACCTTCAGGGGGCACTGAAGCTTTCTTT. It encodes CASSPSGGTEAFF. This chain connects TRBV18 to TRBJ1-1; 7 positions match TRBD1. The J segment lost 4 bases and the V segment lost 3 bases, leaving 2 bases of the junction unmatched. There are 13 residues in the CDR3. Germline values: CDR1 KGHSH, CDR2 LQKENI.

This CDR3 is CASSYRGGRTTYEQYF. Here the CDR3 DNA reads TGTGCCAGCAGTTACCGGGGGGGCAGGACGACCTACGAGCAGTACTTC. This chain uses TRBV6-6 with TRBJ2-7; 8 nucleotides agree with TRBD2. Germline lookup yields CDR1 MNHNY and CDR2 SVGAGI (reference sequence). After removal of 2 bases from V and 2 bases from J, the junction contained 8 bases not matched to a gene. The CDR3 covers 16 residues.

J is TRBJ1-4 and V is TRBV5-4; 7 bases are a match to TRBD1. Germline lookup yields CDR1 SGHNT and CDR2 YYREEE (reference sequence). The length of the CDR3 is 15 residues. V was clipped by 3 bases and J by 4 bases; unmatched bases: 6. CDR3 residues: CASSSEGAGNEKLFF. Here the CDR3 DNA reads TGTGCCAGCAGCTCGGAGGGGGCCGGTAATGAAAAACTGTTTTTT.

The rearrangement links TRBV7-2 to TRBJ2-7; no reliable D call. V gave up 5 bases and J gave up 4 bases, with 15 bases separating them. Germline values: CDR1 SGHTA, CDR2 FQGNSA. CDR3 length: 14 amino acids. The CDR3 sequence: CASSPRHTWYEQYF. CDR3 bases: TGTGCCAGCAGCCCGAGACACACCTGGTACGAGCAGTACTTC.

As concerns this clone: Distinct nucleotide sequences in the sample also encode this CDR3. J is TRBJ2-7 and V is TRBV7-2; 12 bases match TRBD2. Trimming took 1 base from V and 1 from J; bases not matched to a gene: 2. Germline-derived CDR1 and CDR2 are SGHTA and FQGNSA. The CDR3 consists of 16 residues. The DNA of the CDR3 is TGTGCCAGCAGCTTAGTACTAGCGGGAGGATCCTACGAGCAGTACTTC. Its translation is CASSLVLAGGSYEQYF. The full variable domain, in which reference TRBV7-2 and TRBJ2-7 provide the parts outside the CDR3, is GAGVSQSPSNKVTEKGKDVELRCDPISGHTALYWYRQSLGQGLEFLIYFQGNSAPDKSGLPSDRFSAERTGGSVSTLTIQRTQQEDSAVYLCASSLVLAGGSYEQYFGPGTRLTVT.

The V gene is TRBV6-4, the J gene TRBJ2-1; 8 bases line up with TRBD1. CDR3 length: 17 residues. After removal of 5 bases from V and 0 bases from J, the junction contained 9 bases not matched to a gene. Germline lookup yields CDR1 MRHNA and CDR2 SNTAGT. The CDR3 is CASSQRTGGSSYNEQFF. CDR3 bases: TGTGCCAGCAGTCAACGTACAGGGGGAAGCTCCTACAATGAGCAGTTCTTC.

V and J are TRBV30 and TRBJ2-2, with D unclear. Per the germline V gene, CDR1 is GTSNPN and CDR2 is SVGIG (reference sequence). Trimming stripped 3 bases from V and 1 base from J, with 3 bases between. This CDR3 region has 12 residues. CDR3 in DNA: TGTGCCTGGAGCCGGAACACCGGGGAGCTGTTTTTT. It yields the protein CAWSRNTGELFF.

The gene calls are TRBV6-5 and TRBJ2-7, with 10 bases identical to TRBD1. The germline CDR1 and CDR2 sequences are MNHEY and SVGAGI. Trimming cost V 2 bases and J 3 bases; bases outside gene matches: 4. The CDR3 contains 15 residues. The CDR3 nucleotides are TGTGCCAGCAGTTACCAGAGGACAGGGGGCTACGAGCAGTACTTC. Translating it yields CASSYQRTGGYEQYF.

V is TRBV19 and J is TRBJ1-1; D perhaps matches TRBD1 (5 bases). CDR1 is LNHDA and CDR2 is SQIVND in the germline V gene (reference sequence). This CDR3 comprises 14 residues. The V gene lost 10 bases and the J gene lost 3 bases, with 18 bases spanning the gap. CDR3 sequence (DNA): TGTGCCACCCGGCCATCGACAGTGCACACTGAAGCTTTCTTT. Residues: CATRPSTVHTEAFF.

A single count supports this clone. The gene calls are TRBV4-3 and TRBJ2-3; TRBD2 agrees at 9 bases. Trimming at V came to 2 bases and at J to 8 bases, leaving 11 bases not matched to a gene. The germline V gene has CDR1 LGHNA and CDR2 YSLEER. This CDR3 spans 16 amino acids. The CDR3 here is CASSQRAGGLWATQYF. The CDR3 nucleotides are TGCGCCAGCAGCCAAAGAGCGGGGGGCCTCTGGGCTACGCAGTATTTT.

This clone was seen just once. The rearrangement links TRBV18 to TRBJ1-4; D is undetermined. From germline, CDR1 is KGHSH and CDR2 LQKENI. This CDR3 contains 14 residues. Trimming left V 3 bases short and J 0 bases short, with 5 bases between. The CDR3 nucleotides are TGTGCCAGCTCACCGAGGACAACTAATGAAAAACTGTTTTTT. Translating gives CASSPRTTNEKLFF.

The J gene is TRBJ1-2, the V gene TRBV5-6; the D gene is possibly TRBD1 (5 bases). The V gene lost 4 bases and the J gene lost 8 bases, with 12 bases spanning the gap. The CDR3 runs to 12 residues. The germline gives CDR1 SGHDT, CDR2 YYEEEE. CDR3 sequence: CASSTQGWGYTF. In DNA, the CDR3 is TGTGCCAGCAGCACCCAGGGTTGGGGCTACACCTTC.

The V call is TRBV20-1, the J call TRBJ2-1; weak D call: TRBD2 (6 bases). Germline V CDR1 and CDR2: DFQATT, SNEGSKA (reference sequence). Trimming took off 3 bases at V and 7 bases at J, with 25 bases between the two ends. The CDR3 loop spans 17 amino acids. CDR3 amino acids: CSASSVRGLMGGNEQFF. For the CDR3, the DNA is TGCAGTGCTAGTAGCGTGAGGGGCCTCATGGGGGGAAATGAGCAGTTCTTC.

The rearrangement joins TRBV5-1 to TRBJ2-3; 7 bases align to TRBD2. V was pared by 5 bases and J by 4 bases, with 7 bases of the junction left unmatched. The germline V gene has CDR1 SGHRS and CDR2 YFSETQ. The CDR3 loop spans 14 amino acids. The CDR3 spells CASRVGSGSDTQYF. CDR3 nucleotides: TGCGCCAGCAGGGTAGGTAGCGGGTCAGATACGCAGTATTTT.

This clone is categorized as medium-sized. This chain connects TRBV6-1 to TRBJ1-2; 7 nucleotides line up with TRBD1. V was clipped by 3 bases and J by 2 bases; unmatched bases: 6. This CDR3 spans 15 amino acids. The V gene's germline CDR1 is MNHNS and CDR2 SASEGT. The CDR3 reads CASSDKRGQNYGYTF. DNA of the CDR3: TGTGCCAGCAGTGACAAAAGGGGGCAGAACTATGGCTACACCTTC.

This sequence joins TRBV11-3 and TRBJ2-1; unclear D gene. The V end lost 5 bases, the J end lost 3 bases, and 11 bases lay between the germline ends. CDR1 SGHNT and CDR2 YENEEA come from the germline V gene. CDR3 size: 14 residues. DNA of the CDR3: TGTGCCAGCAGCCCCCGCCCTATCTACAATGAGCAGTTCTTC. This encodes CASSPRPIYNEQFF.

The genes are TRBV5-1 and TRBJ2-6; possible D gene TRBD2, 5 bases. This CDR3 contains 19 residues. V lost 0 bases and J lost 3, with 19 bases in between. Germline assignment: CDR1 SGHRS and CDR2 YFSETQ. CDR3 DNA sequence: TGCGCCAGCAGCTTGGTAGGAGGCTTCATGTCGTTTGGGGCCAACGTCCTGACTTTC. It encodes CASSLVGGFMSFGANVLTF.

The chain has TRBV19 and TRBJ1-5; 8 positions agree with TRBD1. V dropped 6 bases and J dropped 1; count of bases not matched to a gene: 5. The CDR3 sequence is 15 residues long. Germline assignment: CDR1 LNHDA and CDR2 SQIVND (reference sequence). As DNA, the CDR3 is TGTGCCAGTAGATGGACAGGGCGAAGCAATCAGCCCCAGCATTTT. Amino acids: CASRWTGRSNQPQHF.

The V call is TRBV5-1, the J call TRBJ1-5; TRBD1 is a possible D gene (6 bases). The V gene lost 2 bases and the J gene lost 7 bases, with 16 bases spanning the gap. In germline, CDR1 is SGHRS, CDR2 YFSETQ. CDR3 length: 15 residues. The CDR3 DNA is TGCGCCAGCAGCTTAACAGGGCAGGGAAGCCAGCCCCAGCATTTT. This gives the protein CASSLTGQGSQPQHF.

V gene TRBV7-9 combines with J gene TRBJ2-1, with TRBD2 matching over 10 bases. The CDR3 runs 15 residues. Germline CDR1 and CDR2: SEHNR and FQNEAQ (reference sequence). Trimming cost V 2 bases and J 7 bases; bases outside gene matches: 5. The chain's CDR3 is CASSLWASGRNEQFF. CDR3 in DNA: TGTGCCAGCAGCTTATGGGCTAGCGGGAGAAATGAGCAGTTCTTC. The whole variable domain, remainder taken from reference TRBV7-9 and TRBJ2-1, is DTGVSQNPRHKITKRGQNVTFRCDPISEHNRLYWYRQTLGQGPEFLTYFQNEAQLEKSRLLSDRFSAERPKGSFSTLEIQRTEQGDSAMYLCASSLWASGRNEQFFGPGTRLTVL.

The chain uses TRBV11-2 and TRBJ2-2; no clear D gene. Germline assignment: CDR1 SGHAT and CDR2 FQNNGV. The CDR3 has 17 amino acids. The germline V and J ends were trimmed by 4 bases and 4 bases, with 19 bases remaining between them. This chain's CDR3 is CASSSRPPTEPTGELFF. CDR3 DNA: TGTGCCAGCAGCTCGCGCCCACCAACAGAACCCACCGGGGAGCTGTTTTTT.

The rearrangement links TRBV30 to TRBJ1-6, with D perhaps matching TRBD1 (5 bases). V was shortened by 5 bases and J by 3 bases, with 8 bases between the two germline ends. This CDR3 has 13 residues. Germline CDR1 GTSNPN, CDR2 SVGIG (reference sequence). The CDR3 region is CAWGTGYNSPLHF. CDR3 nucleotides: TGTGCCTGGGGGACGGGCTATAATTCACCCCTCCACTTT. The full variable domain, completed using reference TRBV30 and TRBJ1-6, is SQTIHQWPATLVQPVGSPLSLECTVEGTSNPNLYWYRQAAGRGLQLLFYSVGIGQISSEVPQNLSASRPQDRQFILSSKKLLLSDSGFYLCAWGTGYNSPLHFGNGTRLTVT.

Here the CDR3 DNA reads TGTGCCAGCAGCTTTCAACCGGGACAGGGGGCCACCGGGGAGCTGTTTTTT. The encoded protein is CASSFQPGQGATGELFF. The rearrangement links TRBV9 to TRBJ2-2; 12 positions agree with TRBD1. V shed 4 bases, J shed 4 bases, and the junction held 8 bases outside the gene matches. Germline V lookup: CDR1 SGDLS, CDR2 YYNGEE. The CDR3 length is 17 residues. The entire variable domain, with the rest obtained from reference TRBV9 and TRBJ2-2, is as follows: DSGVTQTPKHLITATGQRVTLRCSPRSGDLSVYWYQQSLDQGLQFLIQYYNGEERAKGNILERFSAQQFPDLHSELNLSSLELGDSALYFCASSFQPGQGATGELFFGEGSRLTVL.